This T cell receptor beta chain originates from a study of shared clonotypes between healthy human individuals. In the original analysis: From ImmunoSEQ came sequences covering only the junction and carrying no quality scores, so filtering differed. The data were produced by immunoSEQ multiplex PCR, yet TCRdb's version contains in-frame clones alone and is incomplete. The V and J calls and clone size are taken from that table; D and trimming were inferred from the DNA. Altogether 2 million to 2.5 million clones are present, approximately 94% being singletons, with the ten largest covering roughly 0.13%. CDR1 PRHDT and CDR2 FYEKMQ come from the germline V gene (reference sequence). Trimming cost V 2 bases and J 6 bases, with 13 bases left between them. The CDR3 is 15 residues long.

The sequence was obtained from a man aged 18 to 29 in good health. The gene calls are TRBV13 and TRBJ2-2; D possibly corresponds to TRBD2 (6 bases). Sequencing was done on a sample of naive CD4+ T cells sorted from blood. Sample subset: CD45RA+ positively selected. The chain's CDR3 is CASSLIDRDSGELFF. Here the CDR3 DNA reads TGTGCCAGCAGCTTAATAGACCGGGACTCCGGGGAGCTGTTTTTT.